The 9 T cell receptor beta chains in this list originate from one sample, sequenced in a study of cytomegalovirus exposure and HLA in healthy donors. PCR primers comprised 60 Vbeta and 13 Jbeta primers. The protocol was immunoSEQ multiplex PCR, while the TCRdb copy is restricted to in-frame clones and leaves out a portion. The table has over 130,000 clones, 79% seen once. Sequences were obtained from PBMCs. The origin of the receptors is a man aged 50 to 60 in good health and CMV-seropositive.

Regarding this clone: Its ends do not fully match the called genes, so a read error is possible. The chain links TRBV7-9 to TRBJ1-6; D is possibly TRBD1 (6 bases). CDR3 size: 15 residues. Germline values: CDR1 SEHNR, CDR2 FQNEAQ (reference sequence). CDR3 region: CSSSLPGQYNSPLHF. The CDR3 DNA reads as TGTTCCAGCAGCTTACCGGGACAATATAATTCACCCCTCCACTTT.

This chain's CDR3 is CASRTGQFFLAGSSYNEQFF. The CDR3 DNA reads TGTGCCAGCAGGACGGGACAGTTTTTTTTAGCGGGGAGCTCCTACAATGAGCAGTTCTTC. V and J are TRBV28 and TRBJ2-1; TRBD2 might be the D (8 bases). Trimming removed 6 bases at V and 0 bases at J, with 27 bases between. CDR1 is MDHEN, CDR2 SYDVKM, per germline. This CDR3 contains 20 residues.

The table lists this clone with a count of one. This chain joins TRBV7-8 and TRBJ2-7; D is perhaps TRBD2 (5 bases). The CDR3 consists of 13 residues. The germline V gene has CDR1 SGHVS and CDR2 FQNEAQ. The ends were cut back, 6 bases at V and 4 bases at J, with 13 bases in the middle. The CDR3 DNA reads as TGTGCCAGCAGGGGAGAGCCAGCTTACGAGCAGTACTTC. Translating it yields CASRGEPAYEQYF.

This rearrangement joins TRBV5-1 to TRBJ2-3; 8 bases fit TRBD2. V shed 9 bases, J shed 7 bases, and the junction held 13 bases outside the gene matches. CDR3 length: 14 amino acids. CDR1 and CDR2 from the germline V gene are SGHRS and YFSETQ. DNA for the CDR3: TGCGCCACCTCCGGGGGGGCGTACGGGAATACGCAGTATTTT. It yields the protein CATSGGAYGNTQYF.

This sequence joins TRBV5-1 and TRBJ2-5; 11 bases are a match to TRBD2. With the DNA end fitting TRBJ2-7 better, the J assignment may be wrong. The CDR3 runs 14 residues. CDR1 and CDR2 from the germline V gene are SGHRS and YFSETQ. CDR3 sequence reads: CASSLTSGSYEQYF. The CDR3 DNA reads TGCGCCAGCAGCTTAACTAGCGGGAGCTACGAGCAGTACTTC.

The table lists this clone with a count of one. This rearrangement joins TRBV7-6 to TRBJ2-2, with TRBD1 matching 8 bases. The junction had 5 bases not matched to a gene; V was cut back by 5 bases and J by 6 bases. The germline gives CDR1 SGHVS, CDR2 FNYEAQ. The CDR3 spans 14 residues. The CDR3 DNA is TGTGCCAGCAGCAGACAGGGGTTCCCCGGGGAGCTGTTTTTT. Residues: CASSRQGFPGELFF.

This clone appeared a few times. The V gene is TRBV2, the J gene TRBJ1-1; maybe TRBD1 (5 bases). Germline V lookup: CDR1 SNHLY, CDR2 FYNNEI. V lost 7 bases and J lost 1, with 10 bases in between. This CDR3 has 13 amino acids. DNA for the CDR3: TGTGCCAGCATTGTTCAGGGGAACACTGAAGCTTTCTTT. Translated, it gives CASIVQGNTEAFF.

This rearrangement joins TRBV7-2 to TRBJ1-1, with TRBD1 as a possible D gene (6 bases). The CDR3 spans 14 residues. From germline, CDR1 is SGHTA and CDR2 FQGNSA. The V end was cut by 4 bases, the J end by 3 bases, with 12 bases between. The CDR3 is CASSYGTTDTEAFF. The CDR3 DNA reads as TGTGCCAGCAGCTACGGGACAACAGACACTGAAGCTTTCTTT. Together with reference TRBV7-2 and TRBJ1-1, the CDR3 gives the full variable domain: GAGVSQSPSNKVTEKGKDVELRCDPISGHTALYWYRQSLGQGLEFLIYFQGNSAPDKSGLPSDRFSAERTGGSVSTLTIQRTQQEDSAVYLCASSYGTTDTEAFFGQGTRLTVV.

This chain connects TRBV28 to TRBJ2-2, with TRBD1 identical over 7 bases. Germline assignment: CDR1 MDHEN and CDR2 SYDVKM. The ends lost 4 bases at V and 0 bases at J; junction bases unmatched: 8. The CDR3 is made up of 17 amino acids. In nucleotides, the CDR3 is TGTGCCAGCAGTTCAAGGACAGGTCAAACGAACACCGGGGAGCTGTTTTTT. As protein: CASSSRTGQTNTGELFF.